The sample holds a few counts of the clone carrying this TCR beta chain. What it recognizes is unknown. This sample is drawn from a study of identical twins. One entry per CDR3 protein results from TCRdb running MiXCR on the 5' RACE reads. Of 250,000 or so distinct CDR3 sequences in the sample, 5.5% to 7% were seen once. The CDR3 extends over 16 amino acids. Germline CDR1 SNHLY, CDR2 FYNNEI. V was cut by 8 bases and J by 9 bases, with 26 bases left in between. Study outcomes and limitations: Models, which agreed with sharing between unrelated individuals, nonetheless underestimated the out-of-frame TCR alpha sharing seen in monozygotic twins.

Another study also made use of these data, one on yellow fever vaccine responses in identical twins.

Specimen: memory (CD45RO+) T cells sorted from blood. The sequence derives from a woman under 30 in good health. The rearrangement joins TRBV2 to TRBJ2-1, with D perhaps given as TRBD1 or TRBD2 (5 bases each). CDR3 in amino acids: CASPRLEGLRGSEQFF. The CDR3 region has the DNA TGTGCCAGCCCCCGGCTTGAAGGACTTAGGGGAAGTGAGCAGTTCTTC.